The 10 T cell receptor beta chains given below trace back to one sample, sequenced in a study of T cell responses to AZD1222 COVID-19 vaccine (dated by TCRdb to the early 2020s). The time point label on this specimen signifies: baseline before first vaccination. Receptor amplification or capture employed the immunoSEQ multiplex PCR assay. Sourced from immuneACCESS, this table was stored by TCRdb with only in-frame sequences that have V and J called. A share of the clones is absent; for the studies checked, an unresolved V gene accounts for under half, and the remainder has no known explanation. The sample includes approximately 70,000 clones, with approximately 80% observed a single time. Together, the top ten hold roughly 5.4% of the sample. Here the sequenced sample was peripheral blood, taken on day 0 of AZD1222 vaccination. These receptors all stem from an adult in good health.

The CDR3 DNA follows: TGTGCCAGCAGCCCTGGACGGGAGCTGTTTTTT. Translation gives CASSPGRELFF. The gene calls are TRBV12-3 or TRBV12-4 and TRBJ2-2; D uncertain. This CDR3 region has 11 residues. V lost 6 bases and J 9 bases, leaving 8 bases between the germline ends.

The chain links TRBV4-2 to TRBJ2-7; D uncertain. V was pared by 5 bases and J by 3 bases, with 14 bases between. This CDR3 is 14 amino acids long. Germline V lookup: CDR1 LGHNA, CDR2 YNFKEQ. The DNA for the CDR3 is TGTGCCAGCAGCTACTTATTCTTGGGCTACGAGCAGTACTTC. It is translated as CASSYLFLGYEQYF.

The chain carries TRBV19 and TRBJ2-7; a weak D match, TRBD1 (6 bases). Germline CDR1 is LNHDA and CDR2 is SQIVND (reference sequence). V was shortened by 5 bases and J by 5 bases, with 13 bases between the two germline ends. The CDR3 totals 13 residues. This CDR3 reads CASSANRVNEQYF. CDR3 nucleotides: TGTGCCAGTAGTGCTAACAGGGTCAACGAGCAGTACTTC. Variable domain in full (rest from reference TRBV19 and TRBJ2-7): DGGITQSPKYLFRKEGQNVTLSCEQNLNHDAMYWYRQDPGQGLRLIYYSQIVNDFQKGDIAEGYSVSREKKESFPLTVTSAQKNPTAFYLCASSANRVNEQYFGPGTRLTVT.

The chain couples TRBV7-9 to TRBJ1-1, with 9 bases that match TRBD1. The V gene's germline CDR1 is SEHNR and CDR2 FQNEAQ (reference sequence). The CDR3 is 13 amino acids. V was pared by 3 bases and J by 6 bases, with 2 bases of the junction left unmatched. The CDR3 sequence is CASSLGQGAEAFF. CDR3 DNA sequence: TGTGCCAGCAGCTTGGGACAGGGCGCTGAAGCTTTCTTT.

This chain connects TRBV12-3 or TRBV12-4 to TRBJ2-7; 7 bases map to TRBD1. The CDR3 is made up of 12 amino acids. The V gene end was trimmed by 7 bases and the J gene end by 2 bases; junction bases not matched to a gene: 2. This chain's CDR3 is CASKGATYEQYF. DNA of the CDR3: TGTGCCAGCAAGGGGGCGACCTACGAGCAGTACTTC.

V usage is TRBV7-9 and J usage is TRBJ2-7; D is possibly TRBD1 (5 bases). Per germline, CDR1 SEHNR and CDR2 FQNEAQ (reference sequence). The germline V and J ends were trimmed by 5 bases and 6 bases, with 11 bases remaining between them. The CDR3 loop spans 12 amino acids. Here the CDR3 reads CASSIPGLEQYF. CDR3 nucleotides: TGTGCCAGCAGCATCCCAGGGCTCGAGCAGTACTTC. The whole variable domain, remainder taken from reference TRBV7-9 and TRBJ2-7, is DTGVSQNPRHKITKRGQNVTFRCDPISEHNRLYWYRQTLGQGPEFLTYFQNEAQLEKSRLLSDRFSAERPKGSFSTLEIQRTEQGDSAMYLCASSIPGLEQYFGPGTRLTVT.

The genes are TRBV18 and TRBJ1-5; 7 bases agree with TRBD1. Trimming took 5 bases from V and 0 from J; bases not matched to a gene: 1. Germline V gene data show CDR1 as KGHSH and CDR2 as LQKENI. The length of the CDR3 is 14 residues. The CDR3 loop reads CASSGQDSNQPQHF. CDR3 nucleotide sequence: TGTGCCAGCTCAGGACAGGATAGCAATCAGCCCCAGCATTTT.

This sequence joins TRBV6-5 and TRBJ2-1; 7 nucleotides align to TRBD2. After removal of 5 bases from V and 6 bases from J, the junction contained 1 base not matched to a gene. Germline lookup yields CDR1 MNHEY and CDR2 SVGAGI. The CDR3 is 12 amino acids. CDR3 sequence: CASSPGGNEQFF. In DNA, the CDR3 is TGTGCCAGCAGTCCGGGGGGCAATGAGCAGTTCTTC.

This chain uses TRBV28 with TRBJ1-2; D gene uncertain. The CDR3 runs to 15 residues. The V and J ends lost 2 bases and 2 bases respectively, with 12 bases between them. Germline CDR1 and CDR2: MDHEN and SYDVKM. DNA of the CDR3: TGTGCCAGCAGTTTAGGGCCACTCCTGAACTATGGCTACACCTTC. Protein sequence: CASSLGPLLNYGYTF.

The genes are TRBV5-6 and TRBJ1-3; D remains ambiguous. Germline V CDR1 and CDR2: SGHDT, YYEEEE. The CDR3 consists of 14 residues. Between the trimmed V and J ends, which lost 1 base and 4 bases, there was a span of 9 bases. The CDR3 here is CASSLPGEGNTIYF. For the CDR3, the DNA is TGTGCCAGCAGCTTGCCGGGAGAGGGAAACACCATATATTTT.